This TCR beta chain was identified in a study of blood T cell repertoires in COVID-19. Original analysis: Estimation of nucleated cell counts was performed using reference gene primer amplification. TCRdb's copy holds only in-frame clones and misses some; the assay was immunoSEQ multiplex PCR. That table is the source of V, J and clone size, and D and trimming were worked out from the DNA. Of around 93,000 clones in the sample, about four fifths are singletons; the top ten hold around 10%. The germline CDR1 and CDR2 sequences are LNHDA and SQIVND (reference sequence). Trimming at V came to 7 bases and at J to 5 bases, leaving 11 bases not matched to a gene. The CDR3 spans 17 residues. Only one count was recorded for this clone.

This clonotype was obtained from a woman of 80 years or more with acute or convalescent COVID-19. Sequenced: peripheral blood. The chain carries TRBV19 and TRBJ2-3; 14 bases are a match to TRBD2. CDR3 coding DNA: TGTGCCAGTATGCGGACTAGCGGGAGGTTTTTAGGAGATACGCAGTATTTT. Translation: CASMRTSGRFLGDTQYF.